This entry concerns a single TCR beta chain. Produced via immunoSEQ multiplex PCR; TCRdb's table is partial and in-frame only. This table has roughly 700,000 clones, 88% appearing once. This sample stems from a study of shared T cell receptors in the human thymus. The CDR3 has 16 amino acids. Per the germline V gene, CDR1 is LGHNA and CDR2 is YSLEER. Trimming shortened V by 4 bases and J by 9 bases, and 22 bases separated the two germline ends. The data also belong to a second study, concerning human thymus T cells. According to that study: Corrective surgery for congenital heart defects was being performed on the healthy Finnish infants who were the donors. The thymus tissue came from resections taken during corrective heart surgery. Blood and thymic repertoires both appeared biased in V and J gene usage. Reports from related research described highly overlapping thymic repertoires among unrelated individuals.

The J gene is TRBJ2-1, the V gene TRBV4-3, with D possibly TRBD2 on 6 matching bases. The TCR originated in a boy younger than two with a congenital heart defect. The specimen was thymocytes. The CDR3 sequence is CASSPSRDSLPAEQFF. The CDR3, as DNA: TGCGCCAGCAGCCCCTCCCGGGACTCCCTTCCCGCTGAGCAGTTCTTC.